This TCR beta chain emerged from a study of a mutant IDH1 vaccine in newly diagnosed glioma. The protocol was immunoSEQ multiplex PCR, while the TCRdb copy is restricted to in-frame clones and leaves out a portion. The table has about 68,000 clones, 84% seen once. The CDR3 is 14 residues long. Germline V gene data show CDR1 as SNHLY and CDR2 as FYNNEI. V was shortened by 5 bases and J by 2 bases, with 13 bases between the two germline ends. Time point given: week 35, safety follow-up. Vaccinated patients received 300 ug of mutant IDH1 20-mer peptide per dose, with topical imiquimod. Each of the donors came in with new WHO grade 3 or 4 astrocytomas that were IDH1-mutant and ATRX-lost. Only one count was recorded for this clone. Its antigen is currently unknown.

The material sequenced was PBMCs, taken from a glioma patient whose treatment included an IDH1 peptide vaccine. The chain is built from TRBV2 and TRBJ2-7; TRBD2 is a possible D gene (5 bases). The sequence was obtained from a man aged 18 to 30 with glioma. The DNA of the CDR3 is TGTGCCAGCAGTTGGAGCGGAGGAGCCTACGAGCAGTACTTC. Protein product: CASSWSGGAYEQYF.